This T cell receptor (beta chain) is drawn from a study of T cell repertoires in cytomegalovirus infection. Study in general: From public TCR beta signatures came an indication of both CMV infection and matching HLA type.

Notes on the study in general: CMV carriers having the relevant HLA were flagged by cumulative public TCR beta family frequency.

TCRdb reanalysed the reads using MiXCR and keeps one entry per CDR3 protein. The sample records 500,000 to 600,000 distinct CDR3 sequences, approximately 15% being singletons. V dropped 6 bases and J dropped 1 base, with 15 bases sitting between them. In germline, CDR1 is DFQATT, CDR2 SNEGSKA (reference sequence). The CDR3 runs 14 residues. As concerns this clonotype: Its specificity is not known.

The receptor comes from a human donor in good health (CMV status not recorded). Some clones in this sample may be carry-over from other donors' samples. The chain recombines TRBV20-1 with TRBJ1-1; maybe TRBD1 (5 bases). Material for sequencing was CD8+ T cells from PBMCs. The CDR3: CSAPSGAPNTEAFF. In DNA form, the CDR3 reads TGCAGTGCACCCTCTGGGGCCCCGAACACTGAAGCTTTCTTT.